This TCR beta chain emerged from a study of blood T cell repertoires in COVID-19. Losses at the gene ends were 3 bases for V and 3 bases for J; bases not matched to a gene: 8. The CDR3 has 16 amino acids. Germline V gene data show CDR1 as MNHEY and CDR2 as SMNVEV (reference sequence). The data were produced by immunoSEQ multiplex PCR, yet TCRdb's version contains in-frame clones alone and is incomplete. The sample includes approximately 300,000 clones, 90% of them seen just once. The sequence was collected from a middle-aged woman with COVID-19, enrolled during active disease. The chain carries TRBV27 and TRBJ1-2, with 9 positions matching TRBD1. Sequenced input: peripheral blood. DNA for the CDR3: TGTGCCAGCAGTTTTACAGACAGGGGGGACGACTATGGCTACACCTTC. It is translated as CASSFTDRGDDYGYTF.